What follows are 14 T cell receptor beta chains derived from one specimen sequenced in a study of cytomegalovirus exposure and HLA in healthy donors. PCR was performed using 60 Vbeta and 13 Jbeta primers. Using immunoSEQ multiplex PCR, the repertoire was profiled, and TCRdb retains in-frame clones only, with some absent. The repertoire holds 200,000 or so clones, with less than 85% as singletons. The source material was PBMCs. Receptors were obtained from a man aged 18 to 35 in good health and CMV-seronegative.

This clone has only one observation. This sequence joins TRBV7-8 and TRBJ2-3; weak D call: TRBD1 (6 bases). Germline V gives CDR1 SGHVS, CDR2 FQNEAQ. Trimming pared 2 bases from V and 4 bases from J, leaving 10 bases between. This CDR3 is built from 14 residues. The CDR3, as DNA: TGTGCCAGCAGCTTACAGGGGTCCGCAGATACGCAGTATTTT. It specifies CASSLQGSADTQYF. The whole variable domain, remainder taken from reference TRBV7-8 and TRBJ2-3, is GAGVSQSPRYKVAKRGQDVALRCDPISGHVSLFWYQQALGQGPEFLTYFQNEAQLDKSGLPSDRFFAERPEGSVSTLKIQRTQQEDSAVYLCASSLQGSADTQYFGPGTRLTVL.

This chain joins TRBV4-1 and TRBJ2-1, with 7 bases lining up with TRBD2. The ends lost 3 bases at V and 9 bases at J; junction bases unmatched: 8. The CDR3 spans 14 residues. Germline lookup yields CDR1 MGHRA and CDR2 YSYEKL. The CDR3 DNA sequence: TGCGCCAGCAGCCATCGAAGACTAGCAGGTGAGCAGTTCTTC. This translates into CASSHRRLAGEQFF.

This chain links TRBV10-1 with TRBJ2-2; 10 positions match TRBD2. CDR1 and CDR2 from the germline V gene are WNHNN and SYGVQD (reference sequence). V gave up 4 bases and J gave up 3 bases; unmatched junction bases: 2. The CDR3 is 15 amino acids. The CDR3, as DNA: TGCGCCAGCAGTGCTAGCGGGAGATACACCGGGGAGCTGTTTTTT. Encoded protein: CASSASGRYTGELFF.

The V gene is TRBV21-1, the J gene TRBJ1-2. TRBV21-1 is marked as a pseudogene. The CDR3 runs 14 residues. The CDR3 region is CASSKYSRDYGYTF. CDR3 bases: TGTGCCAGCAGCAAATATAGTAGAGACTATGGCTACACCTTC.

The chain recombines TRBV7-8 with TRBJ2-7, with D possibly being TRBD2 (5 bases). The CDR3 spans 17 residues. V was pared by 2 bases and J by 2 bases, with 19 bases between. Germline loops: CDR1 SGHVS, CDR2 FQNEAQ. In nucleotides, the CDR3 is TGTGCCAGCAGCTTAATCTACGCCACGCGGGCAGCCTACGAGCAGTACTTC. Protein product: CASSLIYATRAAYEQYF.

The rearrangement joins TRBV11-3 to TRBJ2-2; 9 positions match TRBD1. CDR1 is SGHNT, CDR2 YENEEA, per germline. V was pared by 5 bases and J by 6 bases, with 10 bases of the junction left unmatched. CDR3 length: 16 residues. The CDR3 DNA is TGTGCCAGCAGCCCTGTGGCGGGACAGGGTGCCGGGGAGCTGTTTTTT. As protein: CASSPVAGQGAGELFF.

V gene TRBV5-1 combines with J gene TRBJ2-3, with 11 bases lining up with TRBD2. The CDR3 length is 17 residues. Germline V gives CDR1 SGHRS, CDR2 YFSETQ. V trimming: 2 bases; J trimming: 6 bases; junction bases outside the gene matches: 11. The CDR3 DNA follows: TGCGCCAGCAGCTTCCCAACTAGCGGGAGCCACCCCGATACGCAGTATTTT. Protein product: CASSFPTSGSHPDTQYF.

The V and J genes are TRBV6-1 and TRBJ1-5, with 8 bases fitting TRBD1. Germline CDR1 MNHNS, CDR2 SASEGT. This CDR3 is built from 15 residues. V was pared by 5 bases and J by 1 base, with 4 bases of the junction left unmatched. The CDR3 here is CASSRQGTSNQPQHF. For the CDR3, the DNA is TGTGCCAGCAGTCGACAGGGGACGAGCAATCAGCCCCAGCATTTT.

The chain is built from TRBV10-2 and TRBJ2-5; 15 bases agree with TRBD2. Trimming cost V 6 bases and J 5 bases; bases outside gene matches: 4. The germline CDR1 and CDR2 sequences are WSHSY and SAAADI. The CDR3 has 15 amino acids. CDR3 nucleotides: TGCGCCAGCAGGGATGGGACTAGCGGGGGGGAGACCCAGTACTTC. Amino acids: CASRDGTSGGETQYF.

For the CDR3, the DNA is TGTGCCACCAGTAGGGGCCGTACTACCTACGAGCAGTACTTC. It is translated as CATSRGRTTYEQYF. The chain couples TRBV15 to TRBJ2-7; D might be TRBD1 (5 bases). Germline V gene lookup returns CDR1 LNHNV and CDR2 YYDKDF (reference sequence). There are 14 residues in the CDR3. Trimming pared 6 bases from V and 2 bases from J, leaving 14 bases between.

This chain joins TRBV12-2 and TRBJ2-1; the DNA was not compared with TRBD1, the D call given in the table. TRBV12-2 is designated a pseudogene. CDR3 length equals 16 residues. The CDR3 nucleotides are TGTGCAAGTCGGTGGGGTGACAGGCCCCCCGGGAATGAGCAGTTCTTC. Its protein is CASRWGDRPPGNEQFF.

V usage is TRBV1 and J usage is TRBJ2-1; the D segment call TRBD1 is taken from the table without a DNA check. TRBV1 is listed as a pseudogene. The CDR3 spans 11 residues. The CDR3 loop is CTSPQGHEQFF. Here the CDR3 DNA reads TGCACCAGCCCCCAAGGGCATGAGCAGTTCTTC.

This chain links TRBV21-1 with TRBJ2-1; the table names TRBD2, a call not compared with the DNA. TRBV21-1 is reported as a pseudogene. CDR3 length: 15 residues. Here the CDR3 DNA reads TGTGCCAGAGATGTGGGGGGAAGCTGTGGGAATGAGCAGTTCTTC. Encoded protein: CARDVGGSCGNEQFF.

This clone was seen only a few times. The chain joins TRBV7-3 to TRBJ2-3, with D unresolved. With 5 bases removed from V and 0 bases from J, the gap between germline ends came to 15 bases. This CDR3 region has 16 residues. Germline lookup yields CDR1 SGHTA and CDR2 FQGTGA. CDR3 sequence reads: CASSLLPAGSTDTQYF. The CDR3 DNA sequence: TGTGCCAGCAGCCTACTCCCAGCAGGTAGCACAGATACGCAGTATTTT.